The rows below give T cell receptor beta chains drawn from one sample of a study of human T cells and chemical hapten exposure. MiXCR, applied by TCRdb to the RACE reads, yields one record per CDR3 protein. The data contain about 82,000 distinct CDR3 sequences, 10% to 15% of them singletons. The sample was whole blood, taken in connection with sensitization to the hapten diphenylcyclopropenone (DPC). The origin of the receptors is a woman aged 50 to 60 with alopecia areata. Some clones in this sample may be carry-over from other donors' samples. CDR3s include the opening cysteine and the closing phenylalanine or tryptophan. A D gene is named only where the DNA matches it firmly. The size of a clone is reported for some rows only, either as once, few or many, or as a class for expanded clones.

V gene: TRBV5-4; D gene: .; clone size: many; J gene: TRBJ1-3; CDR3 protein: CASSLAGAGNTIYF; CDR3 DNA: TGTGCCAGCAGCTTGGCAGGCGCTGGAAACACCATATATTTT
V gene: TRBV10-2; D gene: .; clone size: few; J gene: TRBJ2-3; CDR3 protein: CATSLANTQYF; CDR3 DNA: TGCGCCACCTCCCTAGCGAATACGCAGTATTTT
V gene: TRBV29-1; D gene: TRBD2; clone size: .; J gene: TRBJ2-3; CDR3 protein: CSVEIAGGTDTQYF; CDR3 DNA: TGCAGCGTTGAAATTGCGGGAGGCACAGATACGCAGTATTTT
V gene: TRBV18; D gene: .; clone size: many; J gene: TRBJ1-1; CDR3 protein: CASSPLYQAVPLRAEAFF; CDR3 DNA: TGTGCCAGCTCACCACTCTACCAGGCCGTACCCTTGAGGGCTGAAGCTTTCTTT
V gene: TRBV19; D gene: TRBD2; clone size: .; J gene: TRBJ2-1; CDR3 protein: CASNRGLAGNEQFF; CDR3 DNA: TGTGCCAGTAATCGAGGACTAGCCGGCAATGAGCAGTTCTTC
V gene: TRBV20-1; D gene: .; clone size: many; J gene: TRBJ1-5; CDR3 protein: CSAPRGGRDQPQHF; CDR3 DNA: TGCAGTGCCCCCCGGGGGGGGAGAGATCAGCCCCAGCATTTT
V gene: TRBV20-1; D gene: TRBD2; clone size: .; J gene: TRBJ2-3; CDR3 protein: CSALRLAGDTDTQYF; CDR3 DNA: TGCAGTGCTTTGAGACTAGCGGGAGACACAGATACGCAGTATTTT
V gene: TRBV7-3; D gene: TRBD2; clone size: .; J gene: TRBJ2-2; CDR3 protein: CASMGTSGTGELFF; CDR3 DNA: TGTGCCAGTATGGGGACTAGCGGCACCGGGGAGCTGTTTTTT
V gene: TRBV20-1; D gene: .; clone size: many; J gene: TRBJ1-2; CDR3 protein: CSARDATSLSYGYTF; CDR3 DNA: TGCAGTGCTAGAGATGCGACCAGCCTTTCATATGGCTACACCTTC
V gene: TRBV20-1; D gene: .; clone size: .; J gene: TRBJ1-2; CDR3 protein: CSAPTGSGYTF; CDR3 DNA: TGCAGTGCTCCGACAGGATCCGGCTACACCTTC
V gene: TRBV12-3/TRBV12-4; D gene: .; clone size: many; J gene: TRBJ1-1; CDR3 protein: CASKHPRLNTEAFF; CDR3 DNA: TGTGCCAGCAAACACCCTAGGTTGAACACTGAAGCTTTCTTT
V gene: TRBV18; D gene: .; clone size: few; J gene: TRBJ2-3; CDR3 protein: CASSPPVVDTQYF; CDR3 DNA: TGTGCCAGCTCACCACCAGTTGTAGATACGCAGTATTTT
V gene: TRBV11-2; D gene: .; clone size: .; J gene: TRBJ1-2; CDR3 protein: CASSPAGAYGYTF; CDR3 DNA: TGTGCCAGCAGCCCGGCAGGAGCCTATGGCTACACCTTC
V gene: TRBV29-1; D gene: .; clone size: few; J gene: TRBJ1-1; CDR3 protein: CSGGGMNTEAFF; CDR3 DNA: TGCAGCGGAGGAGGAATGAACACTGAAGCTTTCTTT
V gene: TRBV20-1; D gene: TRBD1; clone size: few; J gene: TRBJ1-5; CDR3 protein: CSAIMDRAQPQHF; CDR3 DNA: TGCAGTGCTATAATGGACAGGGCCCAGCCCCAGCATTTT
V gene: TRBV30; D gene: .; clone size: .; J gene: TRBJ2-3; CDR3 protein: CALSGNTDTQYF; CDR3 DNA: TGTGCCTTGAGCGGAAACACAGATACGCAGTATTTT
V gene: TRBV20-1; D gene: TRBD2; clone size: many; J gene: TRBJ2-1; CDR3 protein: CSAKASGPNEQFF; CDR3 DNA: TGCAGTGCTAAAGCTAGCGGGCCCAATGAGCAGTTCTTC
V gene: TRBV5-1; D gene: TRBD2; clone size: .; J gene: TRBJ2-3; CDR3 protein: CASSLLAGSTDTQYF; CDR3 DNA: TGCGCCAGCAGCTTACTAGCGGGGTCAACAGATACGCAGTATTTT
V gene: TRBV4-1; D gene: .; clone size: .; J gene: TRBJ2-3; CDR3 protein: CASSQGVFSTDTQYF; CDR3 DNA: TGCGCCAGCAGCCAAGGGGTCTTCAGCACAGATACGCAGTATTTT
V gene: TRBV20-1; D gene: .; clone size: many; J gene: TRBJ2-7; CDR3 protein: CSARRDHYEQYF; CDR3 DNA: TGCAGTGCTAGGCGGGATCACTACGAGCAGTACTTC
V gene: TRBV29-1; D gene: .; clone size: few; J gene: TRBJ2-7; CDR3 protein: CSVEYAGWNEQYF; CDR3 DNA: TGCAGCGTTGAATACGCCGGGTGGAACGAGCAGTACTTC
V gene: TRBV25-1; D gene: .; clone size: few; J gene: TRBJ2-7; CDR3 protein: CASSEEGEGEQYF; CDR3 DNA: TGTGCCAGCAGTGAAGAAGGAGAGGGCGAGCAGTACTTC
V gene: TRBV18; D gene: .; clone size: .; J gene: TRBJ1-1; CDR3 protein: CASASYLNTEAFF; CDR3 DNA: TGTGCCAGCGCTAGTTACCTGAACACTGAAGCTTTCTTT
V gene: TRBV20-1; D gene: .; clone size: .; J gene: TRBJ1-5; CDR3 protein: CSAIMFGGNQPQHF; CDR3 DNA: TGCAGTGCAATAATGTTCGGTGGCAATCAGCCCCAGCATTTT
V gene: TRBV7-6; D gene: .; clone size: many; J gene: TRBJ2-3; CDR3 protein: CASAPDEVTDTQYF; CDR3 DNA: TGTGCCAGTGCTCCGGACGAGGTCACAGATACGCAGTATTTT
V gene: TRBV29-1; D gene: TRBD1; clone size: many; J gene: TRBJ2-5; CDR3 protein: CSVRDRLTQETQYF; CDR3 DNA: TGCAGCGTTCGGGACAGGCTCACCCAAGAGACCCAGTACTTC
V gene: TRBV5-1; D gene: .; clone size: few; J gene: TRBJ2-1; CDR3 protein: CASSSRPEQFF; CDR3 DNA: TGCGCCAGCAGCTCGCGACCTGAGCAGTTCTTC
V gene: TRBV20-1; D gene: .; clone size: .; J gene: TRBJ2-2; CDR3 protein: CSASRDGDTGELFF; CDR3 DNA: TGCAGTGCGTCTCGGGACGGCGACACCGGGGAGCTGTTTTTT
V gene: TRBV7-7; D gene: .; clone size: many; J gene: TRBJ1-2; CDR3 protein: CASSLGVGRVNYGYTF; CDR3 DNA: TGTGCCAGCAGCTTAGGGGTCGGCAGGGTAAACTATGGCTACACCTTC
V gene: TRBV12-3/TRBV12-4; D gene: TRBD1; clone size: many; J gene: TRBJ2-5; CDR3 protein: CASSLMTGPSETQYF; CDR3 DNA: TGTGCCAGCAGCCTCATGACAGGGCCGTCAGAGACCCAGTACTTC
V gene: TRBV7-8; D gene: TRBD1; clone size: few; J gene: TRBJ1-3; CDR3 protein: CASSPSGGESGNTIYF; CDR3 DNA: TGTGCCAGCAGCCCGTCAGGGGGGGAATCTGGAAACACCATATATTTT
V gene: TRBV27; D gene: TRBD2; clone size: few; J gene: TRBJ2-1; CDR3 protein: CASTDSGVSSYNEQFF; CDR3 DNA: TGTGCCAGCACTGATAGCGGGGTGAGCTCCTACAATGAGCAGTTCTTC
V gene: TRBV7-8; D gene: TRBD2; clone size: .; J gene: TRBJ2-3; CDR3 protein: CASRPRTSDLNTQYF; CDR3 DNA: TGTGCCAGCAGGCCCCGGACTAGTGACCTTAATACGCAGTATTTT
V gene: TRBV2; D gene: TRBD2; clone size: few; J gene: TRBJ2-3; CDR3 protein: CASSSLGKGLATTDTQYF; CDR3 DNA: TGTGCCAGCAGTTCACTCGGGAAGGGACTAGCGACCACAGATACGCAGTATTTT
V gene: TRBV2; D gene: .; clone size: .; J gene: TRBJ2-1; CDR3 protein: CATEGTLGYNEQFF; CDR3 DNA: TGTGCCACCGAAGGGACTCTGGGTTACAATGAGCAGTTCTTC
V gene: TRBV18; D gene: .; clone size: few; J gene: TRBJ2-7; CDR3 protein: CASSPNGAGYEQYF; CDR3 DNA: TGTGCCAGCTCACCAAACGGGGCTGGGTACGAGCAGTACTTC
V gene: TRBV4-1; D gene: .; clone size: .; J gene: TRBJ1-1; CDR3 protein: CASQRGEGVLNTEAFF; CDR3 DNA: TGCGCCAGTCAGAGGGGAGAGGGGGTTTTGAACACTGAAGCTTTCTTT
V gene: TRBV25-1; D gene: .; clone size: .; J gene: TRBJ1-1; CDR3 protein: CASSELTGIAFF; CDR3 DNA: TGTGCCAGCAGTGAACTAACCGGGATCGCTTTCTTT
V gene: TRBV20-1; D gene: TRBD2; clone size: many; J gene: TRBJ2-7; CDR3 protein: CSASGGGESYEQYF; CDR3 DNA: TGCAGTGCTAGTGGTGGGGGGGAGAGCTACGAGCAGTACTTC
V gene: TRBV19; D gene: .; clone size: few; J gene: TRBJ2-3; CDR3 protein: CASGASRTDTQYF; CDR3 DNA: TGTGCCAGTGGGGCGTCCCGCACAGATACGCAGTATTTT
V gene: TRBV7-8; D gene: .; clone size: .; J gene: TRBJ1-3; CDR3 protein: CASSLETQAGNTIYF; CDR3 DNA: TGTGCCAGCAGCTTAGAGACCCAGGCGGGAAACACCATATATTTT
V gene: TRBV7-6; D gene: .; clone size: few; J gene: TRBJ1-1; CDR3 protein: CASSPGLLTEAFF; CDR3 DNA: TGTGCCAGCAGCCCGGGACTTTTGACTGAAGCTTTCTTT
V gene: TRBV20-1; D gene: .; clone size: .; J gene: TRBJ2-3; CDR3 protein: CSVTGQGTDTQYF; CDR3 DNA: TGCAGTGTAACGGGCCAGGGCACAGATACGCAGTATTTT
V gene: TRBV20-1; D gene: .; clone size: .; J gene: TRBJ2-1; CDR3 protein: CSGPGSRLIDNEQFF; CDR3 DNA: TGCAGTGGACCCGGGAGTCGGTTGATCGACAATGAGCAGTTCTTC
V gene: TRBV12-3/TRBV12-4; D gene: TRBD2; clone size: many; J gene: TRBJ2-5; CDR3 protein: CASSLRGSGTSIQETQYF; CDR3 DNA: TGTGCCAGCAGTTTAAGGGGGAGTGGGACTAGTATCCAAGAGACCCAGTACTTC
V gene: TRBV29-1; D gene: .; clone size: .; J gene: TRBJ1-1; CDR3 protein: CSVEPGATEAFF; CDR3 DNA: TGCAGCGTTGAACCCGGGGCGACTGAAGCTTTCTTT